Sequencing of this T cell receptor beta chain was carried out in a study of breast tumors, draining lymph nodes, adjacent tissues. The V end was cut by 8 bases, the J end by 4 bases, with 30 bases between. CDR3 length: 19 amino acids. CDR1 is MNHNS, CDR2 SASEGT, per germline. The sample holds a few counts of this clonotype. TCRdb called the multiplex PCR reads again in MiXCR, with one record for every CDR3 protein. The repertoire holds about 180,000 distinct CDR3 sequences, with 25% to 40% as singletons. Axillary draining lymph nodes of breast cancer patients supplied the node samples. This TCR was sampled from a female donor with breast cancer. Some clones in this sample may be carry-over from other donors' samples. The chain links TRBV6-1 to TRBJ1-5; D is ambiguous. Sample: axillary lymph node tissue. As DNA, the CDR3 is TGTGCCAGCTACGGTGGGCCCCGGGGTCATACCTTAGCAAATCAGCCCCAGCATTTT. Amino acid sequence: CASYGGPRGHTLANQPQHF.